This TCR beta chain stems from a study of Graves' ophthalmopathy and Graves' hyperthyroidism. TCR beta CDR3 amplification used RNA transcripts. HTBI primers primed a first-round RT-PCR, and a second-round multiplex PCR followed. TCRdb fed the multiplex PCR reads into MiXCR, producing one record per CDR3 protein. The repertoire holds hundreds of thousands of distinct CDR3 sequences, with roughly two fifths as singletons. General study findings and limits: Most thyroid clonotypes expanded beyond 0.001 frequency were also found in blood.

Germline assignment: CDR1 DFQATT and CDR2 SNEGSKA (reference sequence). This CDR3 contains 14 residues. Trimming removed 0 bases from V and 1 base from J, with 9 bases in between. This clonotype was seen at least ten times. Its antigen is currently unknown. This sequence joins TRBV20-1 and TRBJ1-1, with TRBD1 as a possible D gene (5 bases). This clonotype was sampled from an adult man with Graves' ophthalmopathy. Sequenced: peripheral blood. CDR3 in DNA: TGCAGTGCTAGAGATCAGGGTCGGAACACTGAAGCTTTCTTT. Encoded protein: CSARDQGRNTEAFF.